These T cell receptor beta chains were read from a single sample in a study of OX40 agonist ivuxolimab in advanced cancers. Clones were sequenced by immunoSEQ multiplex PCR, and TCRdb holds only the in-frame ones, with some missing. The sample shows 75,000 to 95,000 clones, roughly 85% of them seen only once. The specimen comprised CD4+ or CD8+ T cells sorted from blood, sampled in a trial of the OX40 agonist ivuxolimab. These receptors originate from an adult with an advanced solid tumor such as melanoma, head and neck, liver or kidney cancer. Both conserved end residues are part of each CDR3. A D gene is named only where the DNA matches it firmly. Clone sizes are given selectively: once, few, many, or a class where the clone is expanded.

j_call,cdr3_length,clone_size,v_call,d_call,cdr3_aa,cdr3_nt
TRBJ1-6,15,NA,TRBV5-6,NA,CASSLPLGFNSPLHF,TGTGCCAGCAGCTTGCCCCTGGGATTTAATTCACCCCTCCACTTT
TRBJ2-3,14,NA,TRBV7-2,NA,CASSPARATDTQYF,TGTGCCAGCAGCCCGGCCAGGGCCACAGATACGCAGTATTTT
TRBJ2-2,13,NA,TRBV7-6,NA,CASSSGMGGELFF,TGTGCCAGCAGCTCAGGGATGGGCGGGGAGCTGTTTTTT
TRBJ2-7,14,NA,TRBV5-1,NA,CASSLAGTSYEQYF,TGCGCCAGCAGCTTGGCCGGGACCTCCTACGAGCAGTACTTC
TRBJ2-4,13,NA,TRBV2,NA,CASNSGPKNIQYF,TGTGCCAGCAATTCAGGCCCCAAAAACATTCAGTACTTC
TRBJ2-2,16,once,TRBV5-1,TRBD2,CASSPASGINTGELFF,TGCGCCAGCAGTCCGGCTAGCGGGATCAACACCGGGGAGCTGTTTTTT
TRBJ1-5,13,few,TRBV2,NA,CASRRDSNQPQHF,TGTGCCAGCCGACGGGACAGCAATCAGCCCCAGCATTTT
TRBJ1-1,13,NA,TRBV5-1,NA,CASSNRVNTEAFF,TGCGCCAGCTCCAACAGGGTGAACACTGAAGCTTTCTTT
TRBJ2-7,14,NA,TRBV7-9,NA,CASSAKDSTYEQYF,TGTGCCAGCAGCGCCAAGGACAGTACCTACGAGCAGTACTTC
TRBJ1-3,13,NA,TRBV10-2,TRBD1,CASSIGQGAGLYF,TGCGCCAGCAGCATCGGTCAGGGGGCAGGCCTATATTTT
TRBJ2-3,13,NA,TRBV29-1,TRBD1,CSARTGGTDTQYF,TGCAGCGCCCGGACAGGGGGCACAGATACGCAGTATTTT
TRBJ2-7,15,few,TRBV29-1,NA,CSVEDLQGREYEQYF,TGCAGCGTTGAAGATCTGCAGGGTCGGGAGTACGAGCAGTACTTC
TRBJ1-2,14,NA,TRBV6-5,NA,CASSPMPAFYGYTF,TGTGCCAGCAGTCCTATGCCCGCTTTCTATGGCTACACCTTC
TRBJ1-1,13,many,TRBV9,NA,CASSGNLAVGAFF,TGTGCCAGCAGCGGGAACTTGGCTGTGGGAGCTTTCTTT
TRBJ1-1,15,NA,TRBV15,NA,CATSRDPRENTEAFF,TGTGCCACCAGCAGAGATCCCCGGGAAAACACTGAAGCTTTCTTT
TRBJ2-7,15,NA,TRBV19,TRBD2,CASSDQREGSYEQYF,TGTGCCAGTAGTGACCAGCGGGAAGGCTCCTACGAGCAGTACTTC
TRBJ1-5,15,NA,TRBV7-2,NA,CASSASGIGNQPQHF,TGTGCCAGCAGCGCGTCGGGGATCGGCAATCAGCCCCAGCATTTT
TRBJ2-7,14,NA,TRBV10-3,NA,CAISESTFHYEQYF,TGTGCCATCAGTGAGTCTACTTTCCACTACGAGCAGTACTTC
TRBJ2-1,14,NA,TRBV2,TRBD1,CASSVGHRGHEQFF,TGTGCCAGCAGCGTGGGTCACAGGGGGCATGAGCAGTTCTTC
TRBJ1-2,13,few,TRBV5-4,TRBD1,CASSRDSLYGYTF,TGTGCCAGCAGCCGGGACAGCCTGTATGGCTACACCTTC
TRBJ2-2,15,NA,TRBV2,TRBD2,CASSVWGRGTGELFF,TGTGCCAGCAGTGTTTGGGGGAGGGGAACCGGGGAGCTGTTTTTT
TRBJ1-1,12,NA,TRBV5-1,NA,CASSLGQTEAFF,TGCGCCAGCAGCCTTGGACAGACCGAAGCTTTCTTT